This is a list of T cell receptor beta chains from one sample in a study of breast tumors, draining lymph nodes, adjacent tissues. One entry per CDR3 protein results from TCRdb running MiXCR on the multiplex PCR reads. The profile shows about 14,000 distinct CDR3 sequences, roughly three fifths of them singletons. The sequencing sample was made of tumor-adjacent breast tissue. Every receptor here comes from a female donor with breast cancer. Some clones in this sample may be carry-over from other donors' samples. Both conserved end residues are part of each CDR3. The D gene is left open where the match is weak. Part of the rows lack a size; the others show once, few, many or a class for expanded clones.

j_call	v_call	clone_size	d_call	cdr3_nt	cdr3_aa
TRBJ2-1	TRBV7-9	-	-	TGTGCCAGCAGCAACCCGACAGTCTACAATGAGCAGTTCTTC	CASSNPTVYNEQFF
TRBJ1-6	TRBV10-3	few	TRBD1	TGTGCCATCAGTGGGACAGGGAGGCGATCACCCCTCCACTTT	CAISGTGRRSPLHF
TRBJ1-2	TRBV7-8	few	-	TGTGCCAGCAGCTTATGGGGGGTTGGCTATGGCTACACCTTC	CASSLWGVGYGYTF
TRBJ2-3	TRBV11-2	-	-	TGTAGCCATAGCTTAGATCGGCTAGCCTCAGATACGCAGTATTTT	CSHSLDRLASDTQYF
TRBJ1-4	TRBV20-1	few	-	TGCAGTGCTAGACCCGGGGCAACTAATGAAAAACTGTTTTTT	CSARPGATNEKLFF
TRBJ1-5	TRBV30	many	-	TGTGCCTGGAGTGTAGGCCGGGGACCCCAGCCCCAGCATTTT	CAWSVGRGPQPQHF
TRBJ2-3	TRBV19	many	-	TGTGCCAGTAGTATCTCGACGGAGGTTGATACGCAGTATTTT	CASSISTEVDTQYF
TRBJ1-2	TRBV5-1	-	TRBD1	TGCGCCAGCAGCATAACAGGGGGCGGCTATGGCTACACCTTC	CASSITGGGYGYTF
TRBJ1-2	TRBV6-6	many	-	TGTGCCAGCAGTCACTCGAAGTGGACAGACTATGGCTACACCTTC	CASSHSKWTDYGYTF
TRBJ2-7	TRBV29-1	-	-	TGCAGCAGTTCGGGACGAGTGGAGCAGTACTTC	CSSSGRVEQYF
TRBJ2-3	TRBV12-5	-	-	TGTGCTAGTGGTTTCGGGGGTATGGCAGATACGCAGTATTTT	CASGFGGMADTQYF
TRBJ1-3	TRBV7-2	-	-	TGTGCCAGCAGCCGTGGACGATCCTCTGGAAACACCATATATTTT	CASSRGRSSGNTIYF
TRBJ1-1	TRBV5-1	many	-	TGCGCCAGCAGCTTGGCCGAAGGGCAGGGAGGACGCGAAGCTTTCTTT	CASSLAEGQGGREAFF
TRBJ2-6	TRBV9	many	-	TGTGCCAGCAGCCCCAACGGGCGGGGGCTCTCTGGGGCCAACGTCCTGACTTTC	CASSPNGRGLSGANVLTF
TRBJ2-5	TRBV29-1	-	-	TGCAGCGTTCGGGACAGCGGGCAGACCCAGTACTTC	CSVRDSGQTQYF
TRBJ1-2	TRBV7-9	-	TRBD1	TGTGCCAGCAGTCCGACAGGGTACCCCTATGGCTACACCTTC	CASSPTGYPYGYTF
TRBJ1-2	TRBV10-3	-	-	TGTGCCATCAGTGATGGGGGTCAAACTAACTATGGCTACACCTTC	CAISDGGQTNYGYTF
TRBJ1-2	TRBV5-1	-	-	TGCGCCAGCAGCTTGGCCCAGGGGAGCTATGGCTACACCTTC	CASSLAQGSYGYTF
TRBJ1-1	TRBV18	-	-	TGTGCCAGCTCACGCGGGGAAGGGAACACTGAAGCTTTCTTT	CASSRGEGNTEAFF
TRBJ1-5	TRBV5-5	-	-	TGTGCCAGCAGCGTTCTTGGCACTCAGCCCCAGCATTTT	CASSVLGTQPQHF
TRBJ2-5	TRBV4-3	many	-	TGCGCCAGCAGCCATCGCGCTGGGGGCGTCATTCCTCCGACCCAGTACTTC	CASSHRAGGVIPPTQYF
TRBJ2-7	TRBV4-2	few	TRBD2	TGTGCCAGCAGCCAAGATGGGACTAGCGGTACTTACGAGCAGTACTTC	CASSQDGTSGTYEQYF
TRBJ2-7	TRBV20-1	-	TRBD2	TGCAGTGCTAGAGAACTGCTAGCGGGAGCCTCGACCTACGAGCAGTACTTC	CSARELLAGASTYEQYF
TRBJ2-7	TRBV3-1	-	-	TGTGCCAGCAGCCAAGATCGGTTTTCCTACGAGCAGTACTTC	CASSQDRFSYEQYF
TRBJ2-7	TRBV27	-	TRBD1	TGTGCCAGCAGTACCGACCGGGACAGGAGCTGCGAGCAGTACTTC	CASSTDRDRSCEQYF
TRBJ2-7	TRBV20-1	few	-	TGCAGTGCTAGGGCAGGGACGGCCTCCTACGAGCAGTACTTC	CSARAGTASYEQYF
TRBJ2-6	TRBV12-5	many	-	TGTGCTAGTGGTTTGGGGGGGACTGGGGCCAACGTCCTGACTTTC	CASGLGGTGANVLTF
TRBJ1-3	TRBV24-1	large	-	TGTGCCACCAGTGATTCAGGCAGGGGTCCGACATTTACAGCAGGAAACACCATATATTTT	CATSDSGRGPTFTAGNTIYF
TRBJ2-5	TRBV25-1	-	-	-	CASSIYLCSVPETLYQETQYF
TRBJ2-3	TRBV19	few	-	TGTGCCAGTAGCCCTGACACAGATACGCAGTATTTT	CASSPDTDTQYF
TRBJ1-4	TRBV4-2	-	TRBD1	TGTGCCAGCAGCCATCACGGACAGGGGGGTGAAAAACTGTTTTTT	CASSHHGQGGEKLFF
TRBJ2-5	TRBV6-1	-	-	TGTGCCAGCAGTGAAGCGGGTAACTGGGGTGGAGAGACCCAGTACTTC	CASSEAGNWGGETQYF
TRBJ1-2	TRBV9	medium-sized	-	TGTGCCAGCAGCCCGAGAGGAGTTGGGTCATATGGCTACACCTTC	CASSPRGVGSYGYTF
TRBJ1-4	TRBV7-9	-	-	TGTGCCAGCAGCCGGGCTGGGGTTGAAAAACTGTTTTTT	CASSRAGVEKLFF
TRBJ2-7	TRBV10-3	-	-	TGTGCCATCAGCCGGGGACCTGACGAGCAGTACTTC	CAISRGPDEQYF
TRBJ1-1	TRBV7-6	many	-	TGTGCCAGCAACCCGGGGGCCGGGTACACTGAAGCTTTCTTT	CASNPGAGYTEAFF
TRBJ2-7	TRBV24-1	-	-	TGTGCCACCAGTGGAACCACTAGGGACGGACCATTCTACGAGCAGTACTTC	CATSGTTRDGPFYEQYF
TRBJ1-5	TRBV10-2	-	TRBD1	TGCGCCAGCGGTCGACAGGGTGGTGGACAGCCCCAGCATTTT	CASGRQGGGQPQHF
TRBJ1-6	TRBV11-2	-	TRBD1	TGTGCCAGCAGCTTAGAGACAGGGGCTTTTTCACCCCTCCACTTT	CASSLETGAFSPLHF
TRBJ2-5	TRBV2	-	-	TGTGCCAGCACTATACAGGGTCAAGAGACCCAGTACTTC	CASTIQGQETQYF
TRBJ1-2	TRBV6-5	medium-sized	-	TGTGCCAGCAGTTACGAGTTCAGGGGAGCGAATGGCTACACCTTC	CASSYEFRGANGYTF
TRBJ2-7	TRBV20-1	-	-	TGCAGTGCTAGAGATCTCCGAGCCGGGACAACCTACGAGCAGTACTTC	CSARDLRAGTTYEQYF